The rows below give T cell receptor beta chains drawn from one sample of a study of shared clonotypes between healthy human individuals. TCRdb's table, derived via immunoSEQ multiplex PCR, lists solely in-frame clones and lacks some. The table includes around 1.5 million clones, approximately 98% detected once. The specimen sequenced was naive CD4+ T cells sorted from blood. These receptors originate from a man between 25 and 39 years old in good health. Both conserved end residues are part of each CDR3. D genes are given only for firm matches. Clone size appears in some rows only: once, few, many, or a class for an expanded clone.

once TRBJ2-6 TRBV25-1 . CASSNPGTGANVLTF TGTGCCAGCAGTAACCCAGGTACTGGGGCCAACGTCCTGACTTTC
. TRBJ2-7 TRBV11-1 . CASSQRTLEQYF TGTGCCAGCAGCCAAAGGACTCTCGAGCAGTACTTC
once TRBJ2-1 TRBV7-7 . CASSSGLPNEQFF TGTGCTAGCAGCTCCGGTCTCCCGAATGAGCAGTTCTTC
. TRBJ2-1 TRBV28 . CASSSLSQRFYNEQFF TGTGCCAGCAGCTCACTCTCACAGCGGTTCTACAATGAGCAGTTCTTC
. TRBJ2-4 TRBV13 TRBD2 CASSPWARGDTKNIQYF TGTGCCAGCAGCCCGTGGGCTCGGGGGGATACCAAAAACATTCAGTACTTC
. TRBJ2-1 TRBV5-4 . CASRPAGPYNEQFF TGTGCCAGCCGCCCGGCGGGGCCCTACAATGAGCAGTTCTTC
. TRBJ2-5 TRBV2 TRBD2 CASRGGRLAGVVVETQYF TGTGCCAGCAGGGGGGGGCGACTAGCGGGAGTGGTGGTGGAGACCCAGTACTTC
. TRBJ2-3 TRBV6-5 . CASSSGTDTQYF TGTGCCAGCAGCTCAGGGACAGATACGCAGTATTTT
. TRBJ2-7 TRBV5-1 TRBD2 CASSLNTASGSPEQYF TGCGCCAGCAGCTTGAATACCGCTAGCGGGAGTCCCGAGCAGTACTTC
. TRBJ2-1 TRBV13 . CASSLVGASVYNEQFF TGTGCCAGCAGCTTAGTCGGGGCGTCGGTATACAATGAGCAGTTCTTC
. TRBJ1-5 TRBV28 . CASSPRTGQTHQPQHF TGTGCCAGCAGTCCCAGAACGGGTCAGACCCATCAGCCCCAGCATTTT
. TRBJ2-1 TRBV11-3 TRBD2 CASSRTSGIYNEQFF TGTGCCAGCAGTAGGACTAGCGGGATTTACAATGAGCAGTTCTTC
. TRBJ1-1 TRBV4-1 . CASSPDHGNTEAFF TGCGCCAGCAGCCCGGACCACGGGAACACTGAAGCTTTCTTT
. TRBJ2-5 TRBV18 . CASSPLPPGQETQYF TGTGCCAGCTCACCACTCCCACCGGGCCAGGAGACCCAGTACTTC
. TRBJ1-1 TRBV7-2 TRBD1 CASSLRDRVREAFF TGTGCCAGCAGCTTACGCGACAGGGTGAGGGAAGCTTTCTTT
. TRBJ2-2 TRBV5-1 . CASSFQELNTGELFF TGCGCCAGCAGCTTCCAGGAGCTGAACACCGGGGAGCTGTTTTTT
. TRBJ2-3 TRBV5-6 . CASSSRPGDTQYF TGTGCCAGCAGCTCCCGCCCGGGGGATACGCAGTATTTT
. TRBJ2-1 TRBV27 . CASSRRDGSYNEQFF TGTGCCAGCAGCCGGAGGGACGGTTCCTACAATGAGCAGTTCTTC
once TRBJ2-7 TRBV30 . CAWNLEGTTYEQYF TGTGCCTGGAATCTAGAGGGGACAACCTACGAGCAGTACTTC
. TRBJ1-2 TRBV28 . CASSLGSGGSGYTF TGTGCCAGCAGTTTAGGGTCCGGCGGCTCCGGCTACACCTTC
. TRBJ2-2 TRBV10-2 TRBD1 CASSIDRGATGELFF TGCGCCAGCTCAATAGACAGGGGTGCCACCGGGGAGCTGTTTTTT
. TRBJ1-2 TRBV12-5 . CASGGNYGYTF TGTGCTAGTGGCGGTAACTATGGCTACACCTTC
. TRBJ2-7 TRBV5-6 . CASSLALGGAAYEQYF TGTGCCAGCAGCTTGGCCTTGGGAGGCGCAGCCTACGAGCAGTACTTC
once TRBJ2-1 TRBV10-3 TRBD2 CAISKGLADEQFF TGTGCCATCAGTAAGGGACTAGCGGATGAGCAGTTCTTC
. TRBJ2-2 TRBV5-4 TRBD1 CASSLGDRVSTGELFF TGTGCCAGCAGCTTAGGGGACAGGGTGAGCACCGGGGAGCTGTTTTTT
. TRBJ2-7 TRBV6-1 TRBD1 CASSVMTGDYEQYF TGTGCCAGCAGCGTAATGACAGGGGACTACGAGCAGTACTTC
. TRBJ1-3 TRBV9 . CASSVAHLVGNTIYF TGTGCCAGCAGCGTAGCCCACTTAGTCGGAAACACCATATATTTT
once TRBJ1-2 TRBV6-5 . CASSPVEFRLGGYTF TGTGCCAGCAGCCCCGTTGAGTTCCGGCTGGGAGGCTACACCTTC
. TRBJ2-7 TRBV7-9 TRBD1 CASSRLYGREGQGSYEQYF TGTGCCAGCAGCCGGTTATATGGGAGGGAGGGACAGGGTTCCTACGAGCAGTACTTC
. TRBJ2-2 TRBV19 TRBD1 CASKVRTGQWRGITGELFF TGTGCCAGTAAGGTCCGGACAGGGCAATGGAGGGGAATCACCGGGGAGCTGTTTTTT
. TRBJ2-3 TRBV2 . CASFKLPSTDTQYF TGTGCCAGCTTTAAGTTACCTAGCACAGATACGCAGTATTTT
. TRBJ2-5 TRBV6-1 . CASSEEGYPRETQYF TGTGCCAGCAGTGAAGAGGGATACCCAAGGGAGACCCAGTACTTC
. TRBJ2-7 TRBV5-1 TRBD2 CASSLALAGGSEQYF TGCGCCAGCAGCCTGGCACTAGCGGGAGGGAGCGAGCAGTACTTC
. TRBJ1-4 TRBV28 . CASSLSGRSANEKLFF TGTGCCAGCAGTTTATCAGGGCGGTCGGCTAATGAAAAACTGTTTTTT
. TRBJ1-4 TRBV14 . CASSRYREINEKLFF TGTGCCAGCAGCCGCTACAGGGAAATTAATGAAAAACTGTTTTTT
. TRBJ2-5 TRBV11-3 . CASSLQGKETQYF TGTGCCAGCAGTTTACAGGGAAAAGAGACCCAGTACTTC
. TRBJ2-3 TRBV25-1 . CASSSAGPSGTDTQYF TGTGCCAGCAGTAGCGCGGGACCCTCCGGCACAGATACGCAGTATTTT
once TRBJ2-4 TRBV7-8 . CASSLGLAKNIQYF TGTGCCAGCAGCTTAGGACTAGCCAAAAACATTCAGTACTTC
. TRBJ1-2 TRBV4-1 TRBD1 CASSRLSTGGADGYTF TGCGCCAGCAGCCGTCTCTCGACAGGGGGCGCGGATGGCTACACCTTC
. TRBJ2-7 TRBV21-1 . CASRTGRSSYEQYF TGTGCCAGTCGGACAGGGCGGAGCTCCTACGAGCAGTACTTC
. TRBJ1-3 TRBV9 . CASSLTGLISGNTIYF TGTGCCAGCAGTCTGACAGGTCTCATTTCTGGAAACACCATATATTTT
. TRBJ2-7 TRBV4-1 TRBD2 CASSQPASGRGYEQYF TGCGCCAGCAGCCAGCCAGCTAGCGGGAGAGGGTACGAGCAGTACTTC